This TCR beta chain derives from a study of Graves' ophthalmopathy and Graves' hyperthyroidism. Germline lookup yields CDR1 LGHNA and CDR2 YSLEER. The V end was cut by 2 bases, the J end by 2 bases, with 16 bases between. The CDR3 is made up of 17 amino acids. TCR beta CDR3 regions were amplified from RNA transcripts. Second-round multiplex PCR came after first-round RT-PCR with HTBI primers. Each CDR3 protein is one row after TCRdb ran MiXCR on the multiplex PCR reads. The table includes about 1.1 million distinct CDR3 sequences, about 40% detected once. The source of this sequence is an adult man with Graves' hyperthyroidism. The source material was peripheral blood or thyroid tissue (not recorded which). J is TRBJ1-5 and V is TRBV4-3, with a weak D call TRBD1 (6 bases). This chain's CDR3 is CASSQSFRGGGNQPQHF. The CDR3 nucleotides read TGCGCCAGCAGCCAATCTTTCAGGGGAGGAGGCAATCAGCCCCAGCATTTT.